Below are 29 T cell receptor beta chains sequenced from a single sample in a study of control samples from healthy donors and cancer patients. Clones were read by immunoSEQ multiplex PCR, and TCRdb kept only the in-frame ones, dropping some. The sample shows 150,000 or so clones, 93% of them seen only once. The sequencing sample was made of blood. The receptors were gathered from a man younger than 35 in good health.

The J gene is TRBJ1-5, the V gene TRBV28; tentatively, D is TRBD1 (6 bases). The V gene's germline CDR1 is MDHEN and CDR2 SYDVKM. There are 14 residues in the CDR3. Trimming removed 6 bases at V and 6 bases at J, with 15 bases between. The CDR3 nucleotides are TGTGCCAGCAGGGGGTGGGGGGCGTCTCAGCCCCAGCATTTT. Translation: CASRGWGASQPQHF.

The V gene is TRBV2, the J gene TRBJ1-2; 8 bases are a match to TRBD1. Germline-derived CDR1 and CDR2 are SNHLY and FYNNEI. The CDR3 runs 16 residues. Trimming removed 4 bases from V and 2 bases from J; junction bases left unmatched: 9. The CDR3 nucleotides are TGTGCCAGCAGTGGGAACTACAGGGGGTCAAACTATGGCTACACCTTC. Translated: CASSGNYRGSNYGYTF.

V gene TRBV5-4 combines with J gene TRBJ2-5, with no clear D. The CDR3 is 15 residues long. Germline V gene lookup returns CDR1 SGHNT and CDR2 YYREEE (reference sequence). The V gene lost 2 bases and the J gene lost 1 base, with 12 bases spanning the gap. CDR3 bases: TGTGCCAGCAGCTTCTCTCACAGTCCCCAAGAGACCCAGTACTTC. Its protein is CASSFSHSPQETQYF. Combining the CDR3 with reference TRBV5-4 and TRBJ2-5 gives the whole variable domain ETGVTQSPTHLIKTRGQQVTLRCSSQSGHNTVSWYQQALGQGPQFIFQYYREEENGRGNFPPRFSGLQFPNYSSELNVNALELDDSALYLCASSFSHSPQETQYFGPGTRLLVL.

This clone appeared a single time. The rearrangement joins TRBV11-3 to TRBJ2-6; D call uncertain. This CDR3 region has 16 residues. Trimming left V 6 bases short and J 3 bases short, with 15 bases between. Germline V gene lookup returns CDR1 SGHNT and CDR2 YENEEA. CDR3 bases: TGTGCCAGCAGATCCACCCGGCGTGGTGGGGCCAACGTCCTGACTTTC. The encoded protein is CASRSTRRGGANVLTF.

The genes are TRBV24-1 and TRBJ1-1; D is uncertain. The CDR3 is 13 amino acids. In germline, CDR1 is KGHDR, CDR2 SFDVKD. Trimming shortened V by 8 bases and J by 1 base, and 10 bases separated the two germline ends. CDR3: CATTLGSNTEAFF. The CDR3 DNA reads TGTGCCACCACTCTAGGCTCGAACACTGAAGCTTTCTTT.

The chain uses TRBV10-3 and TRBJ2-7; 10 nucleotides match TRBD1. V gave up 2 bases and J gave up 2 bases; unmatched junction bases: 3. The CDR3 has 15 residues. Germline V gives CDR1 ENHRY, CDR2 SYGVKD. This CDR3 reads CAISEGTGVTYEQYF. CDR3 in DNA: TGTGCCATCAGTGAGGGGACAGGGGTTACCTACGAGCAGTACTTC.

The chain employs TRBV28 and TRBJ2-1, with 8 bases that match TRBD1. Germline assignment: CDR1 MDHEN and CDR2 SYDVKM. V dropped 6 bases and J dropped 6; count of bases not matched to a gene: 10. The CDR3 has 15 residues. The CDR3 sequence: CASRVQGAIRNEQFF. CDR3 bases: TGTGCCAGCAGAGTTCAGGGGGCGATCCGCAATGAGCAGTTCTTC.

The rearrangement joins TRBV4-1 to TRBJ2-7; 9 positions agree with TRBD2. The CDR3 length is 15 residues. CDR1 is MGHRA and CDR2 is YSYEKL in the germline V gene. Trimming took 7 bases from V and 4 from J; bases not matched to a gene: 11. CDR3 bases: TGCGCCAGCACGGAAGGGACTAGCTTTTTTTACGAGCAGTACTTC. Its protein is CASTEGTSFFYEQYF.

The chain is built from TRBV7-2 and TRBJ1-3, with D possibly being TRBD1 (5 bases). CDR1 and CDR2 (germline): SGHTA, FQGNSA. The V gene lost 5 bases and the J gene lost 4 bases, with 15 bases spanning the gap. This CDR3 has 15 amino acids. The CDR3 nucleotides are TGTGCCAGCAGCCGGAGGGGAGGGGCCGGAAACACCATATATTTT. This translates into CASSRRGGAGNTIYF.

The chain employs TRBV4-1 and TRBJ1-1; possibly TRBD1 for D (5 bases). This CDR3 region has 15 residues. From germline, CDR1 is MGHRA and CDR2 YSYEKL. The germline V and J ends were trimmed by 1 base and 3 bases, with 12 bases remaining between them. CDR3 residues: CASSQVLGEDTEAFF. CDR3 nucleotides: TGCGCCAGCAGCCAAGTACTGGGGGAGGACACTGAAGCTTTCTTT.

The rearrangement joins TRBV4-1 to TRBJ1-3; the D is unclear. The CDR3 is 15 amino acids. Between the trimmed V and J ends, which lost 1 base and 0 bases, there was a span of 7 bases. Looked up from germline, CDR1 is MGHRA and CDR2 is YSYEKL. The CDR3 DNA reads TGCGCCAGCAGCCAAGGAATTTTCTCTGGAAACACCATATATTTT. Translation gives CASSQGIFSGNTIYF.

This sequence joins TRBV19 and TRBJ2-2, with D unclear. CDR3 length: 15 residues. The germline V gene has CDR1 LNHDA and CDR2 SQIVND (reference sequence). The germline V and J ends were trimmed by 3 bases and 4 bases, with 12 bases remaining between them. CDR3 bases: TGTGCCAGTAGTATTGGCTATATGGGCACCGGGGAGCTGTTTTTT. Translating gives CASSIGYMGTGELFF.

This chain links TRBV25-1 with TRBJ1-2; D remains unclear. In germline, CDR1 is MGHDK, CDR2 SYGVNS. The ends were cut back, 3 bases at V and 11 bases at J, with 16 bases in the middle. This CDR3 comprises 13 residues. Here the CDR3 DNA reads TGTGCCAGCAGTGACGCCGTTTACCCCAGTTACACCTTC. It encodes CASSDAVYPSYTF.

V and J are TRBV27 and TRBJ2-1, with 10 bases fitting TRBD2. The CDR3 spans 14 residues. V lost 3 bases, J lost 8 bases, and 4 bases stayed unmatched. Germline V gives CDR1 MNHEY, CDR2 SMNVEV (reference sequence). CDR3 sequence reads: CASSFSGRWDEQFF. DNA for the CDR3: TGTGCCAGCAGTTTTAGCGGGAGGTGGGATGAGCAGTTCTTC.

This chain links TRBV3-1 (or the pseudogene TRBV3-2) with TRBJ1-1; D ambiguous. This CDR3 has 13 amino acids. The germline V and J ends were trimmed by 0 bases and 5 bases, with 7 bases remaining between them. Germline loops: CDR1 LGHDT, CDR2 YNNKEL (reference sequence). CDR3 sequence reads: CASSQDRSTEAFF. The CDR3 nucleotides read TGTGCCAGCAGCCAAGATCGGAGTACTGAAGCTTTCTTT.

This chain joins TRBV29-1 and TRBJ2-3; D could derive from TRBD1 or TRBD2 (5 bases each). The germline CDR1 and CDR2 sequences are SQVTM and ANQGSEA. Deletions cut 0 bases from V and 0 bases from J, with 16 bases between. The CDR3 consists of 17 residues. The chain's CDR3 is CSVEEGVPGRSTDTQYF. CDR3 DNA sequence: TGCAGCGTTGAAGAGGGGGTACCGGGACGTAGCACAGATACGCAGTATTTT.

The chain recombines TRBV6-2 or TRBV6-3 with TRBJ1-1; D may be TRBD1 (6 bases). V shed 2 bases and J shed 6 bases, with 19 bases lying between them. The CDR3 is 16 amino acids. Germline V gives CDR1 MNHEY, CDR2 SVGEGT. CDR3 amino acids: CASSYMQGRRSAEAFF. CDR3 DNA: TGTGCCAGCAGTTACATGCAGGGGAGGAGGTCCGCTGAAGCTTTCTTT.

The chain joins TRBV7-2 to TRBJ1-2, with D perhaps matching TRBD1 (5 bases). This CDR3 is built from 12 residues. Germline V lookup: CDR1 SGHTA, CDR2 FQGNSA. V was clipped by 8 bases and J by 2 bases, with 9 bases between them. CDR3 amino acids: CASEGLNYGYTF. The DNA of the CDR3 is TGTGCCAGCGAGGGGCTGAACTATGGCTACACCTTC.

The chain combines TRBV28 with TRBJ1-3, with a possible D match to TRBD1 (5 bases). There are 16 residues in the CDR3. Germline loops: CDR1 MDHEN, CDR2 SYDVKM. Trimming took off 1 base at V and 4 bases at J, with 14 bases between the two ends. The CDR3 is CASSLSGGLGGNTIYF. CDR3 coding DNA: TGTGCCAGCAGTTTATCCGGGGGTTTGGGAGGAAACACCATATATTTT.

V is TRBV7-2 and J is TRBJ2-6, with no clear D. CDR3 length equals 14 residues. Germline V gene sequence: CDR1 SGHTA, CDR2 FQGNSA. V was trimmed by 3 bases and J by 0 bases, leaving 3 bases between them. The CDR3 DNA follows: TGTGCCAGCAGCTTGGACTCTGGGGCCAACGTCCTGACTTTC. Its protein product is CASSLDSGANVLTF.

The chain is built from TRBV30 and TRBJ2-1, with D unclear. The length of the CDR3 is 12 residues. Germline CDR1 reads GTSNPN; CDR2 reads SVGIG (reference sequence). The V and J ends lost 7 bases and 7 bases respectively, with 14 bases between them. In nucleotides, the CDR3 is TGTGCCTCGCTCTTTCCCCGAAATGAGCAGTTCTTC. Translating it yields CASLFPRNEQFF.

V is TRBV11-2 and J is TRBJ2-3; TRBD2 aligns across 12 bases. The V and J ends lost 1 base and 2 bases, in that order; junction bases with no gene match: 4. Germline V lookup: CDR1 SGHAT, CDR2 FQNNGV. The CDR3 has 17 amino acids. CDR3 coding DNA: TGTGCCAGCAGCTTAGCCCCTAGCGGGGGGGTCACAGATACGCAGTATTTT. This sequence encodes CASSLAPSGGVTDTQYF.

The CDR3 DNA follows: TGTGCCAGCAGCTTTGGGCCCCCAGGACTAGACGGGGAGCTGTTTTTT. Translated, it gives CASSFGPPGLDGELFF. The chain couples TRBV5-6 to TRBJ2-2, with TRBD2 identical over 7 bases. The V gene's germline CDR1 is SGHDT and CDR2 YYEEEE. Unmatched junction bases numbered 11, after V lost 2 bases and J lost 7 bases. There are 16 residues in the CDR3. Supplemented by reference TRBV5-6 and TRBJ2-2, the full variable domain reads DAGVTQSPTHLIKTRGQQVTLRCSPKSGHDTVSWYQQALGQGPQFIFQYYEEEERQRGNFPDRFSGHQFPNYSSELNVNALLLGDSALYLCASSFGPPGLDGELFFGEGSRLTVL.

The chain uses TRBV25-1 and TRBJ1-2; 7 bases map to TRBD1. V lost 8 bases and J lost 4; bases outside the gene matches: 4. This CDR3 has 12 residues. Germline assignment: CDR1 MGHDK and CDR2 SYGVNS. CDR3 in amino acids: CASEDRPYGYTF. The CDR3 nucleotides read TGTGCCAGCGAGGACAGGCCCTATGGCTACACCTTC.

This chain links TRBV28 with TRBJ2-5; unclear D gene. Germline lookup yields CDR1 MDHEN and CDR2 SYDVKM. Trimming removed 2 bases at V and 1 base at J, with 8 bases between. This CDR3 is 14 amino acids long. CDR3: CASSLRAAQETQYF. DNA of the CDR3: TGTGCCAGCAGTTTAAGGGCGGCCCAAGAGACCCAGTACTTC.

This clone was seen just once. The chain recombines TRBV13 with TRBJ2-2, with TRBD1 matching 9 bases. The germline V gene encodes CDR1 PRHDT and CDR2 FYEKMQ (reference sequence). Germline trimming cut 3 bases from V and 4 bases from J; bases unmatched to any gene: 6. This CDR3 contains 16 residues. The CDR3 DNA reads as TGTGCCAGCAGCTTCACGGGACAGGGATTCACCGGGGAGCTGTTTTTT. Translating gives CASSFTGQGFTGELFF.

The gene calls are TRBV6-5 and TRBJ2-1; weak D call: TRBD1 (6 bases). CDR1 and CDR2 from the germline V gene are MNHEY and SVGAGI. The V and J ends lost 6 bases and 7 bases respectively, with 7 bases between them. The CDR3 spans 11 residues. In nucleotides, the CDR3 is TGTGCCAGCAGGGGACAAAATGAGCAGTTCTTC. It encodes CASRGQNEQFF.

The count of this clone is one. This chain connects TRBV18 to TRBJ1-6; unclear D gene. V lost 2 bases to trimming and J lost 5 bases, with 13 bases between them. CDR3 length: 16 residues. CDR1 and CDR2 from the germline V gene are KGHSH and LQKENI. The CDR3 reads CASSPVDTRNNSPLHF. CDR3 nucleotide sequence: TGTGCCAGCTCACCAGTCGACACCCGGAATAATTCACCCCTCCACTTT.

V is TRBV28 and J is TRBJ1-3; D not resolved. CDR1 is MDHEN, CDR2 SYDVKM, per germline. With 5 bases removed from V and 4 bases from J, the gap between germline ends came to 9 bases. The length of the CDR3 is 13 residues. The DNA of the CDR3 is TGTGCCAGCAGTGCGGGCTTCGGAAACACCATATATTTT. It is translated as CASSAGFGNTIYF.